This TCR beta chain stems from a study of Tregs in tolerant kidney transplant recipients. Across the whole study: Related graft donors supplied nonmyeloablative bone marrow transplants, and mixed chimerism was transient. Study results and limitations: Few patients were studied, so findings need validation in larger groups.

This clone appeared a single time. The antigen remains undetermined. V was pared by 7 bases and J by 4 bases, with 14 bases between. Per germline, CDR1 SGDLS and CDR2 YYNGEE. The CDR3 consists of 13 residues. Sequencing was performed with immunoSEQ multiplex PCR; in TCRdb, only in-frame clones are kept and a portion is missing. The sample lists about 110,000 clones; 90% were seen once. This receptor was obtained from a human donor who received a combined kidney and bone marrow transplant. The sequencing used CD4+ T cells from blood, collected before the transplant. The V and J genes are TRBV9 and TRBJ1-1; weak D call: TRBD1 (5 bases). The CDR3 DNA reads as TGTGCCAGCTCCGTTGGGGCGGTCACTGAAGCTTTCTTT. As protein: CASSVGAVTEAFF.